What follows are 8 T cell receptor beta chains derived from one specimen sequenced in a study of OX40 agonist ivuxolimab in advanced cancers. Assay used: immunoSEQ multiplex PCR; TCRdb lists only in-frame clones, some missing. This table holds roughly 90,000 clones, roughly 93% found once. The source was CD4+ or CD8+ T cells sorted from blood, collected in a trial of the OX40 agonist ivuxolimab. The receptors derive from an adult with an advanced solid tumor such as melanoma, head and neck, liver or kidney cancer.

The chain couples TRBV5-4 to TRBJ1-5; 7 bases are a match to TRBD1. The V gene's germline CDR1 is SGHNT and CDR2 YYREEE (reference sequence). CDR3 length: 15 residues. The J segment lost 1 base and the V segment lost 4 bases, leaving 5 bases of the junction unmatched. The CDR3 DNA reads as TGTGCCAGCAGCGTACAGGGGTTGAGCAATCAGCCCCAGCATTTT. It is translated as CASSVQGLSNQPQHF.

This chain connects TRBV19 to TRBJ1-1; D gene unclear. The CDR3 spans 13 residues. Trimming took 5 bases from V and 0 from J, leaving 7 bases between them. Germline V gives CDR1 LNHDA, CDR2 SQIVND (reference sequence). In nucleotides, the CDR3 is TGTGCCAGTAGTGCGGGCCTGAACACTGAAGCTTTCTTT. Translation gives CASSAGLNTEAFF.

The rearrangement links TRBV7-6 to TRBJ2-7, with D perhaps TRBD2 (5 bases). The germline V gene encodes CDR1 SGHVS and CDR2 FNYEAQ. V dropped 1 base and J dropped 0 bases, with 13 bases sitting between them. The CDR3 has 16 residues. CDR3 sequence reads: CASSLGGLSSSYEQYF. CDR3 DNA sequence: TGTGCCAGCAGCTTAGGAGGACTCTCGAGCTCCTACGAGCAGTACTTC. The full variable domain, in which reference TRBV7-6 and TRBJ2-7 provide the parts outside the CDR3, is GAGVSQSPRYKVTKRGQDVALRCDPISGHVSLYWYRQALGQGPEFLTYFNYEAQQDKSGLPNDRFSAERPEGSISTLTIQRTEQRDSAMYRCASSLGGLSSSYEQYFGPGTRLTVT.

This clone appeared once. This sequence joins TRBV19 and TRBJ1-2; possibly TRBD1 for D (6 bases). The CDR3 runs 15 residues. The V gene lost 3 bases and the J gene lost 3 bases, with 14 bases spanning the gap. Germline CDR1 LNHDA, CDR2 SQIVND (reference sequence). This CDR3 reads CASSIRDPGDYGYTF. The CDR3 bases are TGTGCCAGTAGTATCCGGGACCCAGGGGACTATGGCTACACCTTC.

This clone has a single count. The V call is TRBV4-2, the J call TRBJ1-2, with D tentatively TRBD1 (6 bases). Germline CDR1 is LGHNA and CDR2 is YNFKEQ. With 0 bases removed from V and 8 bases from J, the gap between germline ends came to 22 bases. The CDR3 totals 17 residues. CDR3 in DNA: TGTGCCAGCAGCCAAGATTACGTCGGGGGCGCGGTAAAGGGCTACACCTTC. It is translated as CASSQDYVGGAVKGYTF.

This chain joins TRBV11-3 and TRBJ2-1; 11 bases map to TRBD2. V shed 3 bases and J 2 bases; nucleotides not matched to a gene: 6. The germline gives CDR1 SGHNT, CDR2 YENEEA. This CDR3 is 17 amino acids long. CDR3 sequence: CASSLALTSGAYNEQFF. The CDR3 DNA follows: TGTGCCAGCAGCTTGGCCTTGACTAGCGGGGCCTACAATGAGCAGTTCTTC.

CDR3 sequence reads: CASSPRSGYIRPEQFF. CDR3 DNA: TGTGCCAGCAGCCCCCGGTCCGGATATATAAGGCCTGAGCAGTTCTTC. The chain employs TRBV7-9 and TRBJ2-1, with D hard to call. Germline V gene lookup returns CDR1 SEHNR and CDR2 FQNEAQ (reference sequence). CDR3 length equals 16 residues. V was shortened by 5 bases and J by 9 bases, with 23 bases between the two germline ends.

The chain links TRBV6-5 to TRBJ1-4; D not resolved. The length of the CDR3 is 13 residues. Germline CDR1 is MNHEY and CDR2 is SVGAGI. V was trimmed by 7 bases and J by 3 bases, leaving 9 bases between them. CDR3: CASKGRANEKLFF. CDR3 nucleotide sequence: TGTGCCAGCAAGGGCAGAGCTAATGAAAAACTGTTTTTT.